This is a list of T cell receptor beta chains from one sample in a study of blood T cell repertoires in COVID-19. TCRdb keeps only in-frame clones here, not all; method: immunoSEQ multiplex PCR. The table lists about 200,000 clones, around 83% of them singletons. The sequenced sample consisted of peripheral blood. Every receptor here comes from a woman of 80 years or more with COVID-19, enrolled during active disease. Each CDR3 is given without its conserved first and last residue. Fields, in order: V gene, J gene, CDR3 protein.

>TRBV5-1|TRBJ1-3
ASSLEGQGAWSGNTIY
>TRBV4-1|TRBJ1-2
ASSQAAAFYGYT
>TRBV7-2|TRBJ2-2
ASIGNVQGQTGELF
>TRBV15|TRBJ1-2
ATSRGGQGYGYT
>TRBV6-1|TRBJ2-7
ASSEAARGYEQY
>TRBV6-5|TRBJ1-2
ASSQRGNYGYT
>TRBV19|TRBJ1-4
ASSIPTGRREKLF
>TRBV19|TRBJ2-5
ASSPRRFQETQY
>TRBV19|TRBJ2-4
ASSDPIAGGMDIQY
>TRBV5-8|TRBJ1-2
ASSLSKGGGYGYT
>TRBV5-1|TRBJ2-7
ASSSGPSRGADEQY
>TRBV7-2|TRBJ1-2
ASSFPGQLNYGYT
>TRBV19|TRBJ2-1
ASTRDSSSSYNEQF
>TRBV5-1|TRBJ2-5
ASSPGTAYQETQY
>TRBV19|TRBJ1-1
ASSVQENTEAF
>TRBV14|TRBJ2-7
ASSLQGYEQY
>TRBV15|TRBJ2-5
ATSRRGWETQY
>TRBV30|TRBJ1-4
ASTGHNEKLF
>TRBV18|TRBJ1-1
ASSSGGNTEAF
>TRBV19|TRBJ1-5
ASSSRDRSNQPQH
>TRBV19|TRBJ1-6
ASVGQRNSPLH
>TRBV15|TRBJ2-1
ATSRDGYSRGEEQF
>TRBV4-1|TRBJ1-1
ASSQPTLDSAEAF
>TRBV6-1|TRBJ2-2
ASSEVGTSHTGELF
>TRBV10-3|TRBJ2-1
AISGRTGGSYNEQF
>TRBV7-2|TRBJ1-2
ASSPVGQFNYGYT
>TRBV28|TRBJ1-2
ASSSGTIGYT
>TRBV6-6|TRBJ2-7
ASSYGLGQGSYEQY
>TRBV18|TRBJ1-2
ASSQTGSNGYT
>TRBV19|TRBJ2-5
ASSIEGRGETQY
>TRBV7-2|TRBJ2-1
ASSSGLAGVFYNEQF
>TRBV19|TRBJ2-1
ASSTIETSGRGQF
>TRBV5-5|TRBJ2-5
ASSILAIEARETQY
>TRBV5-8|TRBJ2-3
ASSSLAGAFTDTQY
>TRBV6-2/TRBV6-3|TRBJ2-7
ASSFQLAGGPNVNEQY
>TRBV19|TRBJ1-5
ASRRQGGIQPQH